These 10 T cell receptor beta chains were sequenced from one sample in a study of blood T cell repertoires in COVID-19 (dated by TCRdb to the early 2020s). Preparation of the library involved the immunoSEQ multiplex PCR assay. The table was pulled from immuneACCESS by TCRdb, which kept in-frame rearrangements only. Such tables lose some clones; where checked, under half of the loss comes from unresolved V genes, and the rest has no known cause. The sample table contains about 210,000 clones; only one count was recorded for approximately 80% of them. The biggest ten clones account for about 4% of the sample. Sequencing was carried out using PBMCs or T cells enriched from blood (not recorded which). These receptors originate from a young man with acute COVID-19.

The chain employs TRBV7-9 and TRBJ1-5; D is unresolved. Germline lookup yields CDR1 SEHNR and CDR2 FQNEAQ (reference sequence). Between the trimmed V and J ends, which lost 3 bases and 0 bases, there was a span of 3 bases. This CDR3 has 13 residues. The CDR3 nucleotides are TGTGCCAGCAGCTTCGGTAGCAATCAGCCCCAGCATTTT. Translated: CASSFGSNQPQHF.

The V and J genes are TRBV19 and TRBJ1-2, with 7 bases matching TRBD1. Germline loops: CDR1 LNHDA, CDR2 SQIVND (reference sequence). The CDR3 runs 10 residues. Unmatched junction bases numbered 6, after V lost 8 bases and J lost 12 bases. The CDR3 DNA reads TGTGCCAGTGGGGACAGTGGGAACACCTTC. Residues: CASGDSGNTF.

CDR3 protein: CASSLAGGPADTQYF. CDR3 coding DNA: TGTGCCAGCAGCTTAGCGGGGGGGCCGGCAGATACGCAGTATTTT. V usage is TRBV9 and J usage is TRBJ2-3; 11 bases fit TRBD2. The germline V gene encodes CDR1 SGDLS and CDR2 YYNGEE. CDR3 length: 15 residues. V was clipped by 4 bases and J by 4 bases; unmatched bases: 5.

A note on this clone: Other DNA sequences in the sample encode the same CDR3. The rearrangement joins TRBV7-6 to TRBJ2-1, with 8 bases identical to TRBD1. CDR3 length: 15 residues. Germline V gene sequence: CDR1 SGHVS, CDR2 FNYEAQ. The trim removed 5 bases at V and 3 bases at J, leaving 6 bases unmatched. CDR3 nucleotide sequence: TGTGCCAGCAGCCAAGGACAGGGAGACTACAATGAGCAGTTCTTC. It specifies CASSQGQGDYNEQFF.

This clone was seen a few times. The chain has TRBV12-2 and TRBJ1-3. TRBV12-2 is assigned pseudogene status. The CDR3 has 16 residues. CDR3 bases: TGTGCAAGTCGCTTTTCCTCCTCGGGATCTGGAAACACCATATATTTT. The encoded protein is CASRFSSSGSGNTIYF.

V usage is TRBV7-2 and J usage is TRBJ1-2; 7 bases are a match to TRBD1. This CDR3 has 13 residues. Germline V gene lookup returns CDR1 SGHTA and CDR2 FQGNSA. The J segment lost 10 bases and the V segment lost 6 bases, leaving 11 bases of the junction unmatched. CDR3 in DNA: TGTGCCAGCAGTTCCCTCACTACAGGGGACTACACCTTC. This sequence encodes CASSSLTTGDYTF. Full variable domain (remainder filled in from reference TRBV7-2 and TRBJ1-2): GAGVSQSPSNKVTEKGKDVELRCDPISGHTALYWYRQSLGQGLEFLIYFQGNSAPDKSGLPSDRFSAERTGGSVSTLTIQRTQQEDSAVYLCASSSLTTGDYTFGSGTRLTVV.

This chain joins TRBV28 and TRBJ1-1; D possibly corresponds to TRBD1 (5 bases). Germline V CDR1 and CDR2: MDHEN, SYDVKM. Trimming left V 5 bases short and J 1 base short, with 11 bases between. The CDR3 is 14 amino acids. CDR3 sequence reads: CASSPSTENTEAFF. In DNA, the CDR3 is TGTGCCAGCAGTCCGTCGACAGAGAACACTGAAGCTTTCTTT. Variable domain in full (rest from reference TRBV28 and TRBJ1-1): DVKVTQSSRYLVKRTGEKVFLECVQDMDHENMFWYRQDPGLGLRLIYFSYDVKMKEKGDIPEGYSVSREKKERFSLILESASTNQTSMYLCASSPSTENTEAFFGQGTRLTVV.

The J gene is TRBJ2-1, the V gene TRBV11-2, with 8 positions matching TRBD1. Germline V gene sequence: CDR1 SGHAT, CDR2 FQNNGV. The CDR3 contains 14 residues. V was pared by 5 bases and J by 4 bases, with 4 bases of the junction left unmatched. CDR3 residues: CASSTGQVYNEQFF. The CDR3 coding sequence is TGTGCCAGCAGCACGGGACAGGTATACAATGAGCAGTTCTTC.

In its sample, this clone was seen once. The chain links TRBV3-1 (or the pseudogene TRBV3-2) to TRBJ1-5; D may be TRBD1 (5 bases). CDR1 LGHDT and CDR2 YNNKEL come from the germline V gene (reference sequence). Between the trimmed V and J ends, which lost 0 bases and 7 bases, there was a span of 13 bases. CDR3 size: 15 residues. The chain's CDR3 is CASSQEEGLNQPQHF. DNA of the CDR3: TGTGCCAGCAGCCAAGAGGAGGGGTTAAACCAGCCCCAGCATTTT.

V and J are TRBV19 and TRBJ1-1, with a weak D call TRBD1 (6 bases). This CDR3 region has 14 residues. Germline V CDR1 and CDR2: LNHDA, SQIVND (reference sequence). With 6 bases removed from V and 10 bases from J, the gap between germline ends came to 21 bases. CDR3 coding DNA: TGTGCCAGTAGGACCCGGGACACCTCTGCAGGAGCTTTCTTT. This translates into CASRTRDTSAGAFF.